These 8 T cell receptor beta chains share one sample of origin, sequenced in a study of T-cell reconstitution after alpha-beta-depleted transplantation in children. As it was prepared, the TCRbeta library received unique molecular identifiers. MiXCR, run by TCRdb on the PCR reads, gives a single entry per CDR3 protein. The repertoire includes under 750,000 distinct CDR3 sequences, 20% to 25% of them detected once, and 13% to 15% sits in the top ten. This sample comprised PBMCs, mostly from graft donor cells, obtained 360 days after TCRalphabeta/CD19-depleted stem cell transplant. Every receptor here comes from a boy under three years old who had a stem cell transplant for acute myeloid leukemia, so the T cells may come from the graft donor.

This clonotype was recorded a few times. This CDR3 is CASSHETARTDTQYF. The DNA for the CDR3 is TGTGCCAGCAGCCACGAGACGGCGCGTACAGATACGCAGTATTTT. The rearrangement uses TRBV7-9 and TRBJ2-3; D call uncertain. From germline, CDR1 is SEHNR and CDR2 FQNEAQ (reference sequence). This CDR3 spans 15 amino acids. Trimming removed 5 bases from V and 3 bases from J, with 15 bases in between.

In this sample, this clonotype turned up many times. CDR3 sequence reads: CSVLQTMNTEAFF. CDR3 bases: TGCAGCGTACTTCAGACCATGAACACTGAAGCTTTCTTT. The J gene is TRBJ1-1, the V gene TRBV29-1, with no clear D. Germline CDR1 is SQVTM and CDR2 is ANQGSEA. The V and J ends lost 6 bases and 0 bases respectively, with 11 bases between them. The CDR3 sequence is 13 residues long. Combining the CDR3 with reference TRBV29-1 and TRBJ1-1 gives the whole variable domain SAVISQKPSRDICQRGTSLTIQCQVDSQVTMMFWYRQQPGQSLTLIATANQGSEATYESGFVIDKFPISRPNLTFSTLTVSNMSPEDSSIYLCSVLQTMNTEAFFGQGTRLTVV.

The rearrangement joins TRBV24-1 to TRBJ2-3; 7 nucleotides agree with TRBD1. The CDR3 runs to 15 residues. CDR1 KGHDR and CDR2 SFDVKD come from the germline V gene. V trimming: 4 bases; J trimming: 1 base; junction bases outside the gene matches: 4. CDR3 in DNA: TGTGCCACCAGTGACCCTGACAGGGGCACAGATACGCAGTATTTT. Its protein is CATSDPDRGTDTQYF.

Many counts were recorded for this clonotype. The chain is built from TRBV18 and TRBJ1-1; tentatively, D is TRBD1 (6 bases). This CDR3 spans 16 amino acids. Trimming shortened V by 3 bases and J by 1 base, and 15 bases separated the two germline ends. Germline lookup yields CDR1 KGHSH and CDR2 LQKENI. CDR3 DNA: TGTGCCAGCTCACCGTGGGACAATCCCTCGAACACTGAAGCTTTCTTT. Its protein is CASSPWDNPSNTEAFF. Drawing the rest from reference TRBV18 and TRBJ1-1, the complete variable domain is NAGVMQNPRHLVRRRGQEARLRCSPMKGHSHVYWYRQLPEEGLKFMVYLQKENIIDESGMPKERFSAEFPKEGPSILRIQQVVRGDSAAYFCASSPWDNPSNTEAFFGQGTRLTVV.

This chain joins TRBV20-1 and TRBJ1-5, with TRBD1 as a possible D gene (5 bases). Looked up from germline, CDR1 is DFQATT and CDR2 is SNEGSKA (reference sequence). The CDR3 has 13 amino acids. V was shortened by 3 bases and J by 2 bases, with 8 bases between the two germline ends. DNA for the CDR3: TGCAGTGCTAGGGGGGAGGGCAATCAGCCCCAGCATTTT. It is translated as CSARGEGNQPQHF.

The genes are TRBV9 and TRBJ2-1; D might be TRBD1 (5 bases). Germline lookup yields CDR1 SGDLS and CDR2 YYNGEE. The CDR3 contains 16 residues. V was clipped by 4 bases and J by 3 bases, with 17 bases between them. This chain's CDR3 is CASSPSGRGYYNEQFF. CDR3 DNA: TGTGCCAGCAGCCCCAGTGGAAGGGGATACTACAATGAGCAGTTCTTC.

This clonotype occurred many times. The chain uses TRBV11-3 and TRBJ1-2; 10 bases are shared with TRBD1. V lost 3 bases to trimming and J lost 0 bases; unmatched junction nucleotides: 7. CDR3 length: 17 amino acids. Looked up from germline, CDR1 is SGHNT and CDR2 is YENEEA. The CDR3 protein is CASSFGGQGKANYGYTF. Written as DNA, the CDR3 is TGTGCCAGCAGCTTCGGGGGACAGGGGAAGGCTAACTATGGCTACACCTTC.

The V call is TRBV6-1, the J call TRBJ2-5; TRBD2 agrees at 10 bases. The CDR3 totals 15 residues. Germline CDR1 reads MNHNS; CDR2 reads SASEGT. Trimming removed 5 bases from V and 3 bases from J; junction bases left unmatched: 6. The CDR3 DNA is TGTGCCAGCAGTCGTGGACTAGCGGTGAAAGAGACCCAGTACTTC. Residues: CASSRGLAVKETQYF.